The TCR beta chain described here comes from a study of T cells in Graves' hyperthyroidism and ophthalmopathy (dated 2019 in TCRdb). Background on the whole study: Peripheral blood samples were taken at initial diagnosis, before any treatment was given. For training and testing, the 100 patients in the discovery cohort were randomly divided in a 7:3 ratio. The study also compared thyroid tissue and blood T-cell repertoires from about 6 Graves' hyperthyroidism patients. An independent validation cohort of under 20 hyperthyroidism patients and 15 or so patients who later progressed to ophthalmopathy tested prospective prediction of ophthalmopathy. According to the paper, TCR Vbeta CDR3 sequencing was carried out on approximately 140 peripheral blood samples, which came from approximately 41 ophthalmopathy, some 73 hyperthyroidism and some 17 progressor patients. Once sampling was done, hyperthyroidism patients were given methimazole at a starting dose of 30 mg daily, whereas ophthalmopathy patients were given high-dose intravenous methylprednisolone. To identify TCR V-J signatures that set the groups apart, the researchers used a discovery cohort of 90 to 100 patients, made up of 40 to 45 with Graves' ophthalmopathy and about 60 with stable Graves' hyperthyroidism.

A patient counted as having stable Graves' hyperthyroidism if no progression to ophthalmopathy occurred over 18 months of follow-up. Hyperthyroidism patients were aged 18 to 65 years and newly diagnosed, with disease duration of less than 2 months. Patients with uncontrolled infections, other autoimmune diseases, pregnancy or lactation were excluded. Diagnoses were established on the basis of clinical symptoms, serum thyroxine and TRAb, thyroid ultrasound, and orbital computed tomography. PBMCs were separated from approximately 9.9 ml of fresh peripheral blood using Ficoll-Paque density gradient centrifugation. Total RNA was extracted using Trizol reagent, and RNA quality was assessed on an Agilent 2100 Bioanalyzer. This clonotype was seen ten or more times. Its antigen remains unidentified. Qualities for individual bases were not recorded, and no much larger clone is one base off. The paper's findings and limits, for the study overall: During validation, the model predicted progression to ophthalmopathy a median of roughly six months ahead of onset, with 60% to 71% sensitivity and 72.22% specificity. No statistical method was used to set the sample size in advance, and investigators knew the group allocation. A 13 V-J signature model separated ophthalmopathy from stable hyperthyroidism, with just over 85% sensitivity and about 81% specificity in cross-validation and 80%/75% in testing. Blood samples also contained most of the expanded thyroid clonotypes (frequency above 0.001), which suggests that blood repertoires may reflect thyroid immune responses.

The trim is 6 bases for V and 1 base for J, with a gap of 14 bases between the germline ends. The CDR3 spans 15 residues, from the cysteine through the phenylalanine. The only DNA kept is the CDR3, 45 bases in frame from the first base. From the germline V gene (reference sequence), CDR1 is MNHEY and CDR2 is SMNVEV. TCR beta CDR3 regions were amplified from RNA transcripts. The TCR CDR3 was subjected to a first round of RT-PCR using the HTBI primer set and the Qiagen OneStep RT-PCR kit. Libraries were constructed in a second round of multiplex PCR, after which size selection and purification were performed. Libraries were sequenced paired-end with 100 bp reads on an Illumina HiSeq2000. The authors' analysis ran thus. SOAPnuke was used to process the raw data, with reads discarded if the reads contained adapters or uncalled bases, had a mean Phred below 15, or lacked an exact constant-primer or identifier match. High-quality paired reads were merged using COPE v1.2.5, and each unique nucleotide sequence was defined as a clonotype. Clonotypes were aligned to IMGT TRBV, TRBD and TRBJ reference segments using MiTCR v1.1. The analysis was restricted to V-J combinations with a frequency above 0.0001, which together covered over 99% of the repertoires. The TCS score was defined as F50 (clonal expansion) divided by E x V (chaos), with BLOSUM62-based TCRdist calculated between CDR3 peptides within each V-J. Welch's t-statistics and random forest reduced around 550 V-J features to 10 to 15, which were used in a naive Bayes classifier (R e1071). Using fastp at Q25 and MiXCR, TCRdb reprocessed the public reads and kept productive beta chains. Duplicate CDR3 protein sequences are folded into a single record with the most common DNA and genes. V and J calls and clone size were set by TCRdb, not the authors. Present in this sample are around 200,000 distinct CDR3 sequences, approximately 20% of which were seen just once. The ten largest make up around two fifths of the sample.

The clonotype comes from a man aged 35 to 55 with Graves' hyperthyroidism. The chain joins TRBV27 to TRBJ2-3, with the D gene call left open. Sequenced material: blood. The DNA is TGTGCCAGCAGCCAAACACAGCTCGGCACAGATACGCAGTATTTT. Its product reads: CASSQTQLGTDTQYF.